This section outlines one TCR beta chain sequence together with its context. The antigen is undetermined. This sample is part of a study of PD-1 blockade in mismatch repair-deficient tumors. The ends were cut back, 5 bases at V and 4 bases at J, with 14 bases in the middle. Germline values: CDR1 SGHAT, CDR2 FQDESV (reference sequence). This CDR3 is 14 amino acids long. TCRdb's table, derived via immunoSEQ multiplex PCR, lists solely in-frame clones and lacks some. This sample yields about 38,000 clones, of which roughly 77% are seen a single time; 20% to 25% belongs to the top ten. Mismatch repair deficiency was confirmed in all patients, by PCR or immunohistochemistry. Regarding the study as a whole: Rapid post-treatment expansion, then contraction, generally preceding radiologic response, marked tumor-resident clones.

This chain joins TRBV11-1 and TRBJ1-1; a possible D gene is TRBD1 (6 bases). The sample here was peripheral blood, taken 4 weeks after starting pembrolizumab. This receptor was obtained from an adult with mismatch repair-deficient cancer. In DNA form, the CDR3 reads TGTGCCAGCAGCCTAGGCAGGGGCCCCACTGAAGCTTTCTTT. Its protein product is CASSLGRGPTEAFF.